The present entry profiles one T cell receptor (beta chain) with its context. Its antigen is undetermined. Assay: immunoSEQ multiplex PCR; the TCRdb copy retains only in-frame clones and omits some. The table shows roughly 23,000 clones, with 80% to 90% occurring only once. Cyclophosphamide on days +3 and +4 followed busulfan-fludarabine conditioning and a marrow graft. The CDR3 consists of 15 residues. Germline V gene data show CDR1 as SNHLY and CDR2 as FYNNEI. The V and J ends lost 2 bases and 10 bases respectively, with 18 bases between them. This record belongs to a study of T cells after posttransplantation cyclophosphamide. Study results and limitations: TRB clonality was highly associated with recipient CMV seropositivity and reactivation. Skin or GI-infiltrating T cells shared few TRB sequences with blood. Later post-transplant blood repertoires were often dominated by donor CD8+ memory clones.

The receptor was derived from a female patient between 30 and 45 years old who received an allogeneic stem cell transplant from an unrelated donor, was CMV-positive, and had no GVHD. Some T cells may have originated in the graft donor. The specimen was PBMCs, collected after allogeneic stem cell transplant with posttransplant cyclophosphamide. The J gene is TRBJ2-1, the V gene TRBV2, with D perhaps matching TRBD1 (5 bases). The CDR3 here is CASSELGVQGYEQFF. The CDR3 DNA is TGTGCCAGCAGTGAACTTGGCGTCCAGGGCTACGAGCAGTTCTTC. Full variable domain (outside the CDR3, taken from reference TRBV2 and TRBJ2-1): EPEVTQTPSHQVTQMGQEVILRCVPISNHLYFYWYRQILGQKVEFLVSFYNNEISEKSEIFDDQFSVERPDGSNFTLKIRSTKLEDSAMYFCASSELGVQGYEQFFGPGTRLTVL.